Listed below are T cell receptor beta chains from one sample, sequenced in a study of shared clonotypes between healthy human individuals. This table comes from immunoSEQ multiplex PCR, and its TCRdb copy is limited to in-frame clones, with some not included. The data contain about 2.5 million clones, 85% to 95% of them singletons. The sequencing input was naive CD4+ T cells from PBMCs. All receptors derive from a man in his late teens or twenties in good health. Some clones in this sample may be carry-over from other donors' samples. Both conserved end residues are part of each CDR3. Fields, in order: V gene, J gene, clone size, D gene, CDR3 protein, CDR3 DNA. D genes are given only for firm matches. Only part of the rows carry a size: once, few, many, or a class if the clone is expanded.

V gene: TRBV27
J gene: TRBJ2-7
clone size: .
D gene: .
CDR3 protein: CASSRPWGEQYF
CDR3 DNA: TGTGCCAGCAGCCGGCCGTGGGGCGAGCAGTACTTC

V gene: TRBV28
J gene: TRBJ1-1
clone size: .
D gene: .
CDR3 protein: CASSLGSGPTEAFF
CDR3 DNA: TGTGCCAGCAGTTTAGGTAGTGGGCCCACTGAAGCTTTCTTT

V gene: TRBV6-4
J gene: TRBJ1-1
clone size: once
D gene: .
CDR3 protein: CASSDSRGSALKAFF
CDR3 DNA: TGTGCCAGCAGTGACTCGAGGGGTAGCGCTTTGAAAGCTTTCTTT

V gene: TRBV6-5
J gene: TRBJ2-1
clone size: .
D gene: .
CDR3 protein: CASSGGTYNEQFF
CDR3 DNA: TGTGCCAGCAGTGGCGGGACCTACAATGAGCAGTTCTTC

V gene: TRBV4-2
J gene: TRBJ1-3
clone size: .
D gene: .
CDR3 protein: CASSRELSGNTIYF
CDR3 DNA: TGTGCCAGCAGCCGTGAGCTCTCTGGAAACACCATATATTTT

V gene: TRBV5-4
J gene: TRBJ2-5
clone size: once
D gene: .
CDR3 protein: CASSLEGRDLGYF
CDR3 DNA: TGTGCCAGCAGCTTGGAGGGGAGAGACCTGGGGTACTTC

V gene: TRBV30
J gene: TRBJ1-4
clone size: .
D gene: .
CDR3 protein: CAWSVRVDGNEKLFF
CDR3 DNA: TGTGCCTGGAGTGTAAGGGTGGACGGTAATGAAAAACTGTTTTTT

V gene: TRBV2
J gene: TRBJ1-2
clone size: .
D gene: .
CDR3 protein: CASSEALLGAYTF
CDR3 DNA: TGTGCCAGCAGTGAAGCGCTTCTGGGAGCCTACACCTTC

V gene: TRBV18
J gene: TRBJ2-1
clone size: .
D gene: .
CDR3 protein: CASSPDQSSYNEQFF
CDR3 DNA: TGTGCCAGCTCACCGGACCAGAGCTCCTACAATGAGCAGTTCTTC

V gene: TRBV4-2
J gene: TRBJ2-7
clone size: .
D gene: TRBD2
CDR3 protein: CASSQPTGGGTYEQYF
CDR3 DNA: TGTGCCAGCAGCCAACCTACGGGAGGCGGGACCTACGAGCAGTACTTC

V gene: TRBV7-9
J gene: TRBJ2-3
clone size: .
D gene: TRBD1
CDR3 protein: CASSRDRAGGDTQYF
CDR3 DNA: TGTGCCAGCAGCCGGGACAGGGCCGGTGGAGATACGCAGTATTTT

V gene: TRBV2
J gene: TRBJ2-3
clone size: once
D gene: .
CDR3 protein: CASSVRTADTQYF
CDR3 DNA: TGTGCCAGCAGTGTTAGGACCGCAGATACGCAGTATTTT

V gene: TRBV28
J gene: TRBJ1-2
clone size: .
D gene: TRBD1
CDR3 protein: CASLSPGGPLGYTF
CDR3 DNA: TGTGCCAGCCTTAGCCCAGGGGGCCCCCTCGGCTACACCTTC

V gene: TRBV5-8
J gene: TRBJ1-4
clone size: .
D gene: TRBD1
CDR3 protein: CATPRRTGREKLFF
CDR3 DNA: TGTGCCACCCCCAGAAGGACAGGGAGGGAAAAACTGTTTTTT

V gene: TRBV11-2
J gene: TRBJ1-1
clone size: few
D gene: .
CDR3 protein: CASSLARGTEAFF
CDR3 DNA: TGTGCCAGCAGCTTAGCTCGGGGCACTGAAGCTTTCTTT

V gene: TRBV5-1
J gene: TRBJ1-6
clone size: .
D gene: TRBD1
CDR3 protein: CASSLFPGQGDSPLHF
CDR3 DNA: TGCGCCAGCAGCCTATTCCCGGGACAGGGGGATTCACCCCTCCACTTT

V gene: TRBV7-6
J gene: TRBJ1-2
clone size: .
D gene: .
CDR3 protein: CASSLAPVGYGYTF
CDR3 DNA: TGTGCCAGCAGCTTAGCCCCGGTGGGCTATGGCTACACCTTC

V gene: TRBV6-5
J gene: TRBJ1-1
clone size: once
D gene: .
CDR3 protein: CASTPDGNTEAFF
CDR3 DNA: TGTGCCAGCACCCCGGACGGGAACACTGAAGCTTTCTTT

V gene: TRBV30
J gene: TRBJ1-1
clone size: .
D gene: TRBD1
CDR3 protein: CAWQGGLNTEAFF
CDR3 DNA: TGTGCCTGGCAGGGGGGGTTGAACACTGAAGCTTTCTTT

V gene: TRBV11-2
J gene: TRBJ1-3
clone size: .
D gene: TRBD1
CDR3 protein: CASSLTSGTGTLERYF
CDR3 DNA: TGTGCCAGCAGCCTTACCTCCGGGACAGGGACTCTGGAACGATATTTT

V gene: TRBV5-1
J gene: TRBJ2-2
clone size: .
D gene: .
CDR3 protein: CASSLKGTGELFF
CDR3 DNA: TGCGCCAGCAGCTTGAAGGGGACCGGGGAGCTGTTTTTT

V gene: TRBV19
J gene: TRBJ2-3
clone size: few
D gene: .
CDR3 protein: CASSRAGYTQYF
CDR3 DNA: TGTGCCAGTAGTAGGGCCGGGTATACGCAGTATTTT

V gene: TRBV25-1
J gene: TRBJ2-5
clone size: .
D gene: .
CDR3 protein: CASRGVPQETQYF
CDR3 DNA: TGTGCCAGCAGGGGGGTCCCCCAAGAGACCCAGTACTTC

V gene: TRBV9
J gene: TRBJ2-2
clone size: .
D gene: TRBD1
CDR3 protein: CASSAGGFGELFF
CDR3 DNA: TGTGCCAGCAGTGCAGGGGGTTTTGGGGAGCTGTTTTTT

V gene: TRBV5-5
J gene: TRBJ2-5
clone size: .
D gene: .
CDR3 protein: CASSFRETQYF
CDR3 DNA: TGTGCCAGCAGCTTCAGGGAGACCCAGTACTTC

V gene: TRBV7-8
J gene: TRBJ1-5
clone size: once
D gene: .
CDR3 protein: CASSPRDGRSNQPQHF
CDR3 DNA: TGTGCCAGCAGCCCCCGGGACGGAAGAAGCAATCAGCCCCAGCATTTT